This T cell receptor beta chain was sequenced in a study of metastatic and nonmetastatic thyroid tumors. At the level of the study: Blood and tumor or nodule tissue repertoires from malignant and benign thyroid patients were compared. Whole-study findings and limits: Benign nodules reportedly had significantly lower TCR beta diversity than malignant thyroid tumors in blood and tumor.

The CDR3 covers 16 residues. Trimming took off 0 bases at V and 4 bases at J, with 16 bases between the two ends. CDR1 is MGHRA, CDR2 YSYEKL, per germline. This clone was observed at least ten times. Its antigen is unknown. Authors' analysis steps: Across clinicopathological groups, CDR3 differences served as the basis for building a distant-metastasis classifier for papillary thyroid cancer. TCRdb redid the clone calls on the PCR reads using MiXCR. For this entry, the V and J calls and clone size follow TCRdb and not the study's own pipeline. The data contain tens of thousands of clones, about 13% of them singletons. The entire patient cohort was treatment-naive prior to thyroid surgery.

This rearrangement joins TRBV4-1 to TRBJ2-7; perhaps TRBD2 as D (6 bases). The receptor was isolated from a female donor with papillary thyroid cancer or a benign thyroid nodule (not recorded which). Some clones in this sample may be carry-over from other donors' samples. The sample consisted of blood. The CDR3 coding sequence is TGCGCCAGCAGCCAAGATGGCGGGGCCTTAGGGTACGAGCAGTACTTC. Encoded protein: CASSQDGGALGYEQYF.